The 20 T cell receptor beta chains below were found in one sample sequenced in a study of graft-versus-host responses after intestinal transplantation. These receptors' antigens are unknown. The data were produced by immunoSEQ multiplex PCR, yet TCRdb's version contains in-frame clones alone and is incomplete. Among roughly 110,000 clones listed, approximately 88% were seen once. The specimen comprised unstimulated CD4+ T cells sorted from spleen or lymph node cells, sampled before transplant. Receptors were obtained from a human donor who was the organ donor for an intestinal transplant.

The chain joins TRBV5-1 to TRBJ2-3, with D possibly TRBD1 on 6 matching bases. The germline V gene encodes CDR1 SGHRS and CDR2 YFSETQ. This CDR3 has 16 residues. V was cut by 4 bases and J by 2 bases, with 17 bases left in between. The CDR3 sequence is CASSPPSGAITDTQYF. CDR3 bases: TGCGCCAGCAGCCCCCCGTCAGGGGCCATCACAGATACGCAGTATTTT.

This clone was seen more than once but under ten times. The chain couples TRBV10-2 to TRBJ2-1; TRBD1 is a possible D gene (6 bases). Trimming pared 3 bases from V and 0 bases from J, leaving 9 bases between. The CDR3 is 15 amino acids. Germline V CDR1 and CDR2: WSHSY, SAAADI. The CDR3 is CASSEGDNSYNEQFF. The CDR3 DNA follows: TGCGCCAGCAGTGAAGGGGACAACTCCTACAATGAGCAGTTCTTC.

The chain joins TRBV18 to TRBJ2-3, with TRBD2 matching 13 bases. The germline V gene encodes CDR1 KGHSH and CDR2 LQKENI. Unmatched junction bases numbered 2, after V lost 5 bases and J lost 6 bases. The CDR3 loop spans 14 amino acids. CDR3 amino acids: CASSGTSGADTQYF. The CDR3 nucleotides are TGTGCCAGCTCAGGGACTAGCGGGGCGGATACGCAGTATTTT.

The J gene is TRBJ1-5, the V gene TRBV2; D is unresolved. Trimming cost V 1 base and J 1 base, with 8 bases left between them. Germline V lookup: CDR1 SNHLY, CDR2 FYNNEI. This CDR3 spans 15 amino acids. The CDR3 DNA follows: TGTGCCAGCAGTGAAGGCCAGACAAGCAATCAGCCCCAGCATTTT. Translation gives CASSEGQTSNQPQHF.

CDR3 nucleotide sequence: TGTGCCAGTATGGGGCAGGGACGCACCGGGGAGCTGTTTTTT. Translated: CASMGQGRTGELFF. The chain carries TRBV19 and TRBJ2-2; D might be TRBD1 or TRBD2, each matching 5 bases. Trimming left V 7 bases short and J 4 bases short, with 13 bases between. CDR3 length equals 14 residues. Germline loops: CDR1 LNHDA, CDR2 SQIVND (reference sequence). Using reference TRBV19 and TRBJ2-2 for the parts outside the CDR3, the full variable domain is DGGITQSPKYLFRKEGQNVTLSCEQNLNHDAMYWYRQDPGQGLRLIYYSQIVNDFQKGDIAEGYSVSREKKESFPLTVTSAQKNPTAFYLCASMGQGRTGELFFGEGSRLTVL.

This clone was seen a single time. This chain uses TRBV14 with TRBJ2-1; 9 bases are shared with TRBD2. The ends lost 1 base at V and 4 bases at J; junction bases unmatched: 2. Germline CDR1 is SGHDN and CDR2 is FVKESK. The CDR3 extends over 15 amino acids. The CDR3 DNA follows: TGTGCCAGCAGCCAAGGGCTAGCGGGGTACAATGAGCAGTTCTTC. This gives the protein CASSQGLAGYNEQFF.

The J gene is TRBJ1-1, the V gene TRBV9; 7 bases agree with TRBD1. CDR3 size: 14 residues. V was pared by 7 bases and J by 1 base, with 7 bases of the junction left unmatched. Looked up from germline, CDR1 is SGDLS and CDR2 is YYNGEE. CDR3 DNA sequence: TGTGCCAGCCACCCCCACAGGGGGAACACTGAAGCTTTCTTT. Its protein is CASHPHRGNTEAFF.

The V and J genes are TRBV9 and TRBJ2-5; D is perhaps TRBD1 or TRBD2 (6 bases each). Germline V gene lookup returns CDR1 SGDLS and CDR2 YYNGEE. V lost 3 bases to trimming and J lost 5 bases, with 17 bases between them. This CDR3 region has 15 residues. CDR3 sequence (DNA): TGTGCCAGCAGCGCGACGAGGGGGGCTTGGGAGACCCAGTACTTC. Protein: CASSATRGAWETQYF. The full variable domain, rest sourced from reference TRBV9 and TRBJ2-5, is DSGVTQTPKHLITATGQRVTLRCSPRSGDLSVYWYQQSLDQGLQFLIQYYNGEERAKGNILERFSAQQFPDLHSELNLSSLELGDSALYFCASSATRGAWETQYFGPGTRLLVL.

In DNA form, the CDR3 reads TGTGCCAGTAGCCGAGGTCCCGCTGGCTACACCTTC. It specifies CASSRGPAGYTF. The rearrangement uses TRBV19 and TRBJ1-2; no reliable D call. Germline loops: CDR1 LNHDA, CDR2 SQIVND (reference sequence). The CDR3 extends over 12 amino acids. The V end lost 6 bases, the J end lost 7 bases, and 12 bases lay between the germline ends.

The chain links TRBV9 to TRBJ2-1, with 7 bases fitting TRBD2. Trimming took 0 bases from V and 4 from J; bases not matched to a gene: 4. The CDR3 contains 15 residues. Germline V gene data show CDR1 as SGDLS and CDR2 as YYNGEE. The CDR3 sequence is CASSVGLASYNEQFF. CDR3 in DNA: TGTGCCAGCAGCGTAGGACTAGCCTCTTACAATGAGCAGTTCTTC.

The chain is built from TRBV12-5 and TRBJ2-1; D may correspond to TRBD1 or TRBD2 (5 bases each). This CDR3 has 15 amino acids. Germline V gives CDR1 LGHNT, CDR2 FRNRAP. V was cut by 7 bases and J by 2 bases, with 15 bases left in between. In DNA, the CDR3 is TGTGCTAGTGCCCTCCGGGACGCCACCTACAATGAGCAGTTCTTC. This encodes CASALRDATYNEQFF.

J is TRBJ2-3 and V is TRBV5-6; D may match TRBD1 or TRBD2 (6 bases each). Germline V gene sequence: CDR1 SGHDT, CDR2 YYEEEE. The CDR3 has 17 residues. V lost 4 bases, J lost 2 bases, and 20 bases lay in between. The CDR3 region is CASSGGLDSAATDTQYF. The CDR3 DNA reads as TGTGCCAGCAGCGGGGGGCTCGACTCAGCGGCCACAGATACGCAGTATTTT.

The rearrangement uses TRBV6-5 and TRBJ2-1, with a tentative D call TRBD1 (6 bases). Trimming took off 6 bases at V and 5 bases at J, with 17 bases between the two ends. The CDR3 has 15 amino acids. Germline values: CDR1 MNHEY, CDR2 SVGAGI. The CDR3 spells CASSEGVAYNNEQFF. The CDR3 bases are TGTGCCAGCAGCGAGGGGGTGGCATATAACAATGAGCAGTTCTTC.

The chain carries TRBV5-1 and TRBJ2-1; 8 bases match TRBD2. V lost 0 bases to trimming and J lost 6 bases; unmatched junction nucleotides: 11. Germline CDR1 is SGHRS and CDR2 is YFSETQ. The CDR3 runs to 17 residues. This CDR3 reads CASSLGIAGFVSNEQFF. For the CDR3, the DNA is TGCGCCAGCAGCTTGGGTATAGCGGGGTTTGTTAGCAATGAGCAGTTCTTC.

The chain's CDR3 is CASSLLNEQYF. CDR3 sequence (DNA): TGTGCCAGCAGCTTATTGAACGAGCAGTACTTC. The rearrangement links TRBV7-2 to TRBJ2-7; D uncertain. CDR3 size: 11 residues. The germline V gene has CDR1 SGHTA and CDR2 FQGNSA. The V gene lost 2 bases and the J gene lost 5 bases, with 4 bases spanning the gap. Supplemented by reference TRBV7-2 and TRBJ2-7, the full variable domain reads GAGVSQSPSNKVTEKGKDVELRCDPISGHTALYWYRQSLGQGLEFLIYFQGNSAPDKSGLPSDRFSAERTGGSVSTLTIQRTQQEDSAVYLCASSLLNEQYFGPGTRLTVT.

The count of this clone is one. This chain uses TRBV6-1 with TRBJ1-5; 9 nucleotides match TRBD1. This CDR3 region has 13 residues. The ends lost 7 bases at V and 6 bases at J; junction bases unmatched: 4. CDR1 MNHNS and CDR2 SASEGT come from the germline V gene. This CDR3 is CASTGQGTQPQHF. DNA for the CDR3: TGTGCCAGCACGGGACAGGGAACTCAGCCCCAGCATTTT.

This clone was recorded once. V is TRBV5-1 and J is TRBJ2-1, with D uncertain. Germline assignment: CDR1 SGHRS and CDR2 YFSETQ. Trimming removed 1 base at V and 12 bases at J, with 29 bases between. There are 18 residues in the CDR3. CDR3 protein: CASSLTVTVGNTLIRQFF. CDR3 bases: TGCGCCAGCAGCTTGACTGTTACCGTGGGGAACACTTTGATCAGGCAGTTCTTC.

This chain joins TRBV5-6 and TRBJ2-7; D remains unclear. Trimming stripped 0 bases from V and 5 bases from J, with 9 bases between. CDR3 length equals 13 residues. Germline V lookup: CDR1 SGHDT, CDR2 YYEEEE. CDR3 in amino acids: CASSLGPRDEQYF. The CDR3 nucleotides are TGTGCCAGCAGCTTGGGGCCCCGGGACGAGCAGTACTTC.

The CDR3 protein is CASSLAPGLARKNIQYF. The CDR3 nucleotides read TGTGCCAGTAGCCTTGCTCCGGGACTAGCGAGAAAAAACATTCAGTACTTC. V is TRBV19 and J is TRBJ2-4; TRBD2 matches at 10 bases. This CDR3 comprises 17 residues. J gave up 4 bases and V 6 bases, and 12 bases lay outside the gene matches. CDR1 is LNHDA, CDR2 SQIVND, per germline (reference sequence).

V gene TRBV10-2 combines with J gene TRBJ1-4; D gene unclear. Between the trimmed V and J ends, which lost 8 bases and 8 bases, there was a span of 12 bases. CDR1 is WSHSY, CDR2 SAAADI, per germline. The CDR3 length is 12 residues. This CDR3 reads CASGWDGEKLFF. The CDR3 DNA is TGCGCCAGCGGATGGGATGGCGAAAAACTGTTTTTT.